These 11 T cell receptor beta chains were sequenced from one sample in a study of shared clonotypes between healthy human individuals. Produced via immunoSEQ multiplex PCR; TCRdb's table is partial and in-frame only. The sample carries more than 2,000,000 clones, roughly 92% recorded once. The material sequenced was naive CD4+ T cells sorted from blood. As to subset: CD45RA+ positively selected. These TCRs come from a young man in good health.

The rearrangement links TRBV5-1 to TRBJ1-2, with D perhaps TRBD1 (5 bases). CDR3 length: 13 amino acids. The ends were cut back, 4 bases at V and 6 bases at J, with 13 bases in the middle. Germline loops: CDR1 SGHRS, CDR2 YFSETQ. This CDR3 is CASSPGGGHGYTF. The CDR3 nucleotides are TGCGCCAGCAGCCCTGGCGGGGGTCATGGCTACACCTTC.

DNA of the CDR3: TGTGCCAGCAGCCCGTCGCGGGGGAGCAATCAGCCCCAGCATTTT. It specifies CASSPSRGSNQPQHF. This chain links TRBV7-9 with TRBJ1-5; possible D gene TRBD1, 5 bases. Trimming stripped 5 bases from V and 1 base from J, with 12 bases between. Germline loops: CDR1 SEHNR, CDR2 FQNEAQ (reference sequence). The CDR3 is 15 amino acids.

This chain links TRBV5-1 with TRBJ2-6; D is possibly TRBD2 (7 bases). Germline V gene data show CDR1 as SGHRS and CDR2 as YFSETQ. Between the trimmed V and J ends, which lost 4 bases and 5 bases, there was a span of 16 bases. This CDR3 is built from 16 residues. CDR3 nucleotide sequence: TGCGCCAGCAGCCCGGGGGGCCGCGCTCGGGCCAACGTCCTGACTTTC. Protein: CASSPGGRARANVLTF.

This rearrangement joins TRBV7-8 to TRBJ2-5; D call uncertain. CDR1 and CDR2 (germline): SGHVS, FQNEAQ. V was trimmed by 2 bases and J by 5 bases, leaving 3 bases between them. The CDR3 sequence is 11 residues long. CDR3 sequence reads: CASSLFETQYF. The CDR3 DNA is TGTGCCAGCAGCTTATTCGAGACCCAGTACTTC.

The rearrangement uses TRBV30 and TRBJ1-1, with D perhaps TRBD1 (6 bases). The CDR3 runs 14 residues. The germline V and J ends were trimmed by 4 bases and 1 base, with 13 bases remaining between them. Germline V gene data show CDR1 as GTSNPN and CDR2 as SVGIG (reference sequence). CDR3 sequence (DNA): TGTGCCTGGAACAGAAGGACAGAGAACACTGAAGCTTTCTTT. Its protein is CAWNRRTENTEAFF.

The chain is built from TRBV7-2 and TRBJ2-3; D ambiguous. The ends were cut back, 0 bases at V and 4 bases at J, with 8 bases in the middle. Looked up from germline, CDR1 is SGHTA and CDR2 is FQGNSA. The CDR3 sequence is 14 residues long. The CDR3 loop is CASSLAIVSDTQYF. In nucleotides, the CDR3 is TGTGCCAGCAGCTTAGCGATAGTTTCAGATACGCAGTATTTT.

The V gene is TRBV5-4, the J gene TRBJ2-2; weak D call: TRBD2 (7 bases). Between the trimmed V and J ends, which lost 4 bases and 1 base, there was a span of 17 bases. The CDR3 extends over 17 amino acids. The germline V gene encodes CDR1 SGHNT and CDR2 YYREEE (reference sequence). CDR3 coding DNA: TGTGCCAGCAGCCCTGGGGGCGGGGGCCGGAACACCGGGGAGCTGTTTTTT. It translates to CASSPGGGGRNTGELFF.

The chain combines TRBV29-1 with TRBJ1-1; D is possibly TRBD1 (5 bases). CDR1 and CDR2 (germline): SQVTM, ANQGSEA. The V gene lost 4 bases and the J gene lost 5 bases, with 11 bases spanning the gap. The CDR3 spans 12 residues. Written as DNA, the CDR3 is TGCAGCGTTGGCGGGGGAGGGACTGAAGCTTTCTTT. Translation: CSVGGGGTEAFF.

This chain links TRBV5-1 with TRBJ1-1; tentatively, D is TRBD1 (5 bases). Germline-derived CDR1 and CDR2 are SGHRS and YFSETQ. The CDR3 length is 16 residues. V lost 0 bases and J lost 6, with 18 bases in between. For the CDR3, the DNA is TGCGCCAGCAGCTTGGGACGGGGGACCGATTATTCTGAAGCTTTCTTT. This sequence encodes CASSLGRGTDYSEAFF.

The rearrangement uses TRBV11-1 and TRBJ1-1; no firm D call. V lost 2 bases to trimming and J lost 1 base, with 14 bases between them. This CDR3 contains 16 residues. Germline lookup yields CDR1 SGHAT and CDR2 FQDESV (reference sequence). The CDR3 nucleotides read TGTGCCAGCAGCTTATGGAACGGGGTCGCGAACACTGAAGCTTTCTTT. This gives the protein CASSLWNGVANTEAFF.

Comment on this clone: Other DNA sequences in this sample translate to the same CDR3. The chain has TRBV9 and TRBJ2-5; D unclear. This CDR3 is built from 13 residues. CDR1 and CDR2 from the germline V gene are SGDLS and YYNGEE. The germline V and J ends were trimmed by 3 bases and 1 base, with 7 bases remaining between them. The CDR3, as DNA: TGTGCCAGCAGCGGCGGAGCCCAAGAGACCCAGTACTTC. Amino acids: CASSGGAQETQYF.